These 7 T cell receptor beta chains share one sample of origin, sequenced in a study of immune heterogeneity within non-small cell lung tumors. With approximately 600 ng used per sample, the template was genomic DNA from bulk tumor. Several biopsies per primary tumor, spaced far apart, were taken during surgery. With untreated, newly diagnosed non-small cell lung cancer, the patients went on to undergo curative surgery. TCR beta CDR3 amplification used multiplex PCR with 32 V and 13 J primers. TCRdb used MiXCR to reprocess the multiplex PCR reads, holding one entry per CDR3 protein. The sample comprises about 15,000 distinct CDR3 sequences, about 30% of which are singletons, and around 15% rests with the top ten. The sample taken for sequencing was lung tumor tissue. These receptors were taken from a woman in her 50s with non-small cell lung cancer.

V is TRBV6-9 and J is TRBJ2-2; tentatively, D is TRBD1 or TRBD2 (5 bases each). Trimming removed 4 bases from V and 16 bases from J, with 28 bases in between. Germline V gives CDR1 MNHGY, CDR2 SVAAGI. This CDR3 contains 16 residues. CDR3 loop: CASSSDMPEDTGESFF. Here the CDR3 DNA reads TGTGCCAGCAGTTCGGACATGCCGGAGGACACCGGGGAGTCGTTTTTT.

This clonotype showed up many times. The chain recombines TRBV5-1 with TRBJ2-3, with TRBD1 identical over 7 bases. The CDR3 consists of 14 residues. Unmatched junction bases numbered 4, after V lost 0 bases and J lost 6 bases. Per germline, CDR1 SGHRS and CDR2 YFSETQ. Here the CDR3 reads CASSLEGAWDTQYF. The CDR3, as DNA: TGCGCCAGCAGCTTGGAGGGGGCTTGGGATACGCAGTATTTT.

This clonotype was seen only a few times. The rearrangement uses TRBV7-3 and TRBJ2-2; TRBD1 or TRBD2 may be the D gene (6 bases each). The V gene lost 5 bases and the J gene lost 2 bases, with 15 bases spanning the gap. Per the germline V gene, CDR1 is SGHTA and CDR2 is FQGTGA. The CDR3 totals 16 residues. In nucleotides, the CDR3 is TGTGCCAGCAGCGCTAGGGGGACTCTAAACACCGGGGAGCTGTTTTTT. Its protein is CASSARGTLNTGELFF.

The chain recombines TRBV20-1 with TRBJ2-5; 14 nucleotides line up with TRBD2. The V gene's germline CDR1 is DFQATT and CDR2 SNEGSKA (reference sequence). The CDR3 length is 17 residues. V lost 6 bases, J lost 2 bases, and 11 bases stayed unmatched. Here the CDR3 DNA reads TGCAGTGCCAGATCCCCGACTAGCGGGGGGGCACAAGAGACCCAGTACTTC. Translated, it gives CSARSPTSGGAQETQYF.

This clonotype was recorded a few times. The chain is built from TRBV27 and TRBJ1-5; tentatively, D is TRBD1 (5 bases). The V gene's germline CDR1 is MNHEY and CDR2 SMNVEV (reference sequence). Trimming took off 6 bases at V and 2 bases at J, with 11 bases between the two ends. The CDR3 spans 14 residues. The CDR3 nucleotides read TGTGCCAGCAGACCGGGACTAGGCAATCAGCCCCAGCATTTT. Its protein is CASRPGLGNQPQHF.

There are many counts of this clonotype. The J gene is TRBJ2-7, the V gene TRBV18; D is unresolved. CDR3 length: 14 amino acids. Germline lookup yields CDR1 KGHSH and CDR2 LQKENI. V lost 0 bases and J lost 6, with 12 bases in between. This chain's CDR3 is CASSPPSGLGEQYF. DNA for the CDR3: TGTGCCAGCTCACCACCGTCAGGCTTGGGCGAGCAGTACTTC.

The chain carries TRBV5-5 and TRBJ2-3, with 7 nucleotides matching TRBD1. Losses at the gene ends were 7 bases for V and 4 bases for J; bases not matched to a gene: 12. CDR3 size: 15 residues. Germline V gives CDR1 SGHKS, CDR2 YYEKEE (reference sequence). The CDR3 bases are TGTGCCAGCCATGAGACAGGGACCATGTCAGATACGCAGTATTTT. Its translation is CASHETGTMSDTQYF. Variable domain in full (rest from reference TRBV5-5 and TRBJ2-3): DAGVTQSPTHLIKTRGQQVTLRCSPISGHKSVSWYQQVLGQGPQFIFQYYEKEERGRGNFPDRFSARQFPNYSSELNVNALLLGDSALYLCASHETGTMSDTQYFGPGTRLTVL.